Listed below are T cell receptor beta chains from one sample, sequenced in a study of blood T cell repertoires in COVID-19. Generated by immunoSEQ multiplex PCR, the TCRdb table keeps only in-frame clones and is missing some. Altogether about 100,000 clones are present, around 85% being singletons, with the ten largest covering about an eighth. Sequencing used peripheral blood. The source of these receptors is a man aged 45-65 years with active or convalescent COVID-19. Both conserved end residues are part of each CDR3. Fields, in order: V gene, J gene, CDR3 protein.

v_call: TRBV7-8
j_call: TRBJ2-7
cdr3_aa: CASSSRQGAEPLQYF

v_call: TRBV2
j_call: TRBJ2-7
cdr3_aa: CASSLGRDYEQYF

v_call: TRBV6-2/TRBV6-3
j_call: TRBJ2-1
cdr3_aa: CASSPARYEQFF

v_call: TRBV7-9
j_call: TRBJ2-1
cdr3_aa: CASGDFQRNYNEQFF

v_call: TRBV2
j_call: TRBJ2-2
cdr3_aa: CASSAGGSGTGELFF

v_call: TRBV30
j_call: TRBJ2-1
cdr3_aa: CAWTGLAGSKSYNEQFF

v_call: TRBV4-1
j_call: TRBJ2-2
cdr3_aa: CASGRGTGELFF

v_call: TRBV11-3
j_call: TRBJ2-5
cdr3_aa: CASGGWGGQETQYF

v_call: TRBV7-8
j_call: TRBJ1-5
cdr3_aa: CASSLGTGVSNQPQHF

v_call: TRBV11-2
j_call: TRBJ1-1
cdr3_aa: CASSLVAGNTEAFF

v_call: TRBV4-1
j_call: TRBJ1-5
cdr3_aa: CASSPTGVPDQPQHF

v_call: TRBV10-1
j_call: TRBJ2-1
cdr3_aa: CASSDEGATNNEQFF

v_call: TRBV30
j_call: TRBJ2-1
cdr3_aa: CAGTPGGIEQFF

v_call: TRBV24-1
j_call: TRBJ2-3
cdr3_aa: CATSDFAEASTDTQYF

v_call: TRBV10-3
j_call: TRBJ2-1
cdr3_aa: CAISDQGGYNEQFF

v_call: TRBV19
j_call: TRBJ1-3
cdr3_aa: CASSWGRTKNTIYF

v_call: TRBV5-1
j_call: TRBJ1-1
cdr3_aa: CASSLASGDTEAFF

v_call: TRBV13
j_call: TRBJ2-2
cdr3_aa: CASSFDSSGELFF

v_call: TRBV2
j_call: TRBJ1-4
cdr3_aa: CASSEEQVRLHAKLFF

v_call: TRBV5-6
j_call: TRBJ2-7
cdr3_aa: CASSFFMYTVKNEQYF

v_call: TRBV5-4
j_call: TRBJ2-3
cdr3_aa: CASSMPGLSGTDTQYF

v_call: TRBV18
j_call: TRBJ1-1
cdr3_aa: CASSPQGSNTEAFF

v_call: TRBV19
j_call: TRBJ2-1
cdr3_aa: CASKPGLAGSEQFF

v_call: TRBV18
j_call: TRBJ2-7
cdr3_aa: CASSPPDRIYEQYF

v_call: TRBV9
j_call: TRBJ1-2
cdr3_aa: CASHPGSANYGYTF

v_call: TRBV5-4
j_call: TRBJ1-2
cdr3_aa: CASSLNRGQSDGYTF